Shown below are 15 T cell receptor beta chains from a single sample sequenced in a study of OX40 agonist ivuxolimab in advanced cancers. Some clones are missing from TCRdb's copy, which holds only in-frame ones; the method was immunoSEQ multiplex PCR. The table shows under 80,000 clones, with 70% to 90% occurring only once. This material consisted of CD4+ or CD8+ T cells sorted from blood, taken in a trial of the OX40 agonist ivuxolimab. The receptors here all came from an adult with an advanced solid tumor such as melanoma, head and neck, liver or kidney cancer.

V and J are TRBV5-1 and TRBJ2-5; D is unclear. The tail of the sequence fits TRBJ2-7 better, so the J call may be wrong. In germline, CDR1 is SGHRS, CDR2 YFSETQ. The CDR3 spans 13 residues. DNA for the CDR3: TGCGCCAGCAGCTTGAGTCGGAACTACGAGCAGTACTTC. Amino acid sequence: CASSLSRNYEQYF.

The CDR3 nucleotides are TGTGCCAGCTCACCATCAGGAGAGGGTAGTAATTCACCCCTCCACTTT. Translation gives CASSPSGEGSNSPLHF. The chain combines TRBV18 with TRBJ1-6; D is uncertain. The V gene's germline CDR1 is KGHSH and CDR2 LQKENI. V lost 2 bases and J lost 6, with 14 bases in between. The CDR3 runs to 16 residues.

This clone was observed a single time. V usage is TRBV10-3 and J usage is TRBJ2-2; tentative D call: TRBD1 (6 bases). CDR1 is ENHRY, CDR2 SYGVKD, per germline. V gave up 0 bases and J gave up 8 bases, with 16 bases separating them. This CDR3 region has 16 residues. The CDR3 DNA is TGTGCCATCAGTGAGTCTTTACAGGGCGCGATGGGGGAGCTGTTTTTT. This translates into CAISESLQGAMGELFF.

The chain links TRBV5-1 to TRBJ1-2; the match to TRBD1 covers 7 bases. The CDR3 has 15 residues. Germline CDR1 and CDR2: SGHRS and YFSETQ. Trimming cost V 0 bases and J 7 bases; bases outside gene matches: 9. CDR3 protein: CASSLGPTGLGGYTF. The CDR3 DNA sequence: TGCGCCAGCAGCTTGGGCCCGACAGGGCTAGGTGGCTACACCTTC.

The J gene is TRBJ2-1, the V gene TRBV6-5; 10 positions agree with TRBD1. CDR1 is MNHEY, CDR2 SVGAGI, per germline. CDR3 length: 16 residues. V gave up 3 bases and J gave up 8 bases; unmatched junction bases: 10. CDR3 coding DNA: TGTGCCAGCAGTTATCGACAGGGGGCGCTTGGGGATGAGCAGTTCTTC. Translating gives CASSYRQGALGDEQFF.

V and J are TRBV5-3 and TRBJ2-7; D possibly corresponds to TRBD1 (7 bases). TRBV5-3 is an ORF for which the function is uncertain. Trimming stripped 8 bases from V and 0 bases from J, with 18 bases between. The CDR3 consists of 15 residues. This chain's CDR3 is CASSPRGESSYEQYF. The DNA of the CDR3 is TGTGCCAGCAGCCCCAGGGGGGAATCCTCCTACGAGCAGTACTTC.

The chain carries TRBV9 and TRBJ1-2, with TRBD1 matching 7 bases. There are 15 residues in the CDR3. The V gene's germline CDR1 is SGDLS and CDR2 YYNGEE. V was clipped by 4 bases and J by 4 bases; unmatched bases: 10. CDR3 bases: TGTGCCAGCAGCCCTCGGACAGGCCCGGGCTATGGCTACACCTTC. Translated: CASSPRTGPGYGYTF.

The V and J genes are TRBV7-6 and TRBJ2-7; D remains ambiguous. CDR1 SGHVS and CDR2 FNYEAQ come from the germline V gene. With 5 bases removed from V and 2 bases from J, the gap between germline ends came to 13 bases. CDR3 length: 14 residues. CDR3 sequence reads: CASSPTLATYEQYF. For the CDR3, the DNA is TGTGCCAGCAGCCCAACACTTGCAACCTACGAGCAGTACTTC.

The V call is TRBV7-8, the J call TRBJ1-5, with unresolved D. The CDR3 contains 13 residues. Between the trimmed V and J ends, which lost 1 base and 4 bases, there was a span of 5 bases. CDR1 is SGHVS and CDR2 is FQNEAQ in the germline V gene. The CDR3 here is CASSLVLNQPQHF. The CDR3 region has the DNA TGTGCCAGCAGCTTAGTCCTAAATCAGCCCCAGCATTTT.

The chain joins TRBV19 to TRBJ2-3; unclear D gene. CDR1 is LNHDA and CDR2 is SQIVND in the germline V gene (reference sequence). The CDR3 spans 15 residues. V lost 0 bases to trimming and J lost 0 bases, with 7 bases between them. Here the CDR3 reads CASSIDYSSTDTQYF. The CDR3 nucleotides read TGTGCCAGTAGTATAGACTACTCTAGCACAGATACGCAGTATTTT.

The rearrangement uses TRBV7-2 and TRBJ2-7; 7 bases match TRBD1. The CDR3 runs 13 residues. V lost 7 bases to trimming and J lost 0 bases; unmatched junction nucleotides: 3. Germline loops: CDR1 SGHTA, CDR2 FQGNSA. CDR3 coding DNA: TGTGCCAGCAAACAGGGGAGCTCCTACGAGCAGTACTTC. Translating gives CASKQGSSYEQYF.

The chain carries TRBV2 and TRBJ2-1; D may correspond to TRBD1 or TRBD2 (5 bases each). The germline CDR1 and CDR2 sequences are SNHLY and FYNNEI. This CDR3 is 13 amino acids long. The germline V and J ends were trimmed by 3 bases and 5 bases, with 8 bases remaining between them. For the CDR3, the DNA is TGTGCCAGCAGTGATAGAGGGGACAATGAGCAGTTCTTC. Its translation: CASSDRGDNEQFF.

This clone was counted between two and nine times. This chain connects TRBV11-3 to TRBJ2-1; 7 bases align to TRBD2. Per the germline V gene, CDR1 is SGHNT and CDR2 is YENEEA. Losses at the gene ends were 2 bases for V and 5 bases for J; bases not matched to a gene: 3. CDR3 size: 14 residues. The CDR3 DNA follows: TGTGCCAGCAGCTTAACTAGCGTACACAATGAGCAGTTCTTC. It is translated as CASSLTSVHNEQFF. The whole variable domain, filled in from reference TRBV11-3 and TRBJ2-1, reads EAGVVQSPRYKIIEKKQPVAFWCNPISGHNTLYWYLQNLGQGPELLIRYENEEAVDDSQLPKDRFSAERLKGVDSTLKIQPAELGDSAVYLCASSLTSVHNEQFFGPGTRLTVL.

This chain joins TRBV5-1 and TRBJ2-1; TRBD2 matches at 7 bases. Per the germline V gene, CDR1 is SGHRS and CDR2 is YFSETQ. This CDR3 spans 14 amino acids. Trimming took 1 base from V and 2 from J; bases not matched to a gene: 0. The CDR3 here is CASSLSGTYNEQFF. The CDR3 DNA follows: TGCGCCAGCAGCTTGAGCGGGACCTACAATGAGCAGTTCTTC.

The CDR3 DNA sequence: TGTGCCAGCTCACCCTTCCTGGACAGCGATGAGCAGTTCTTC. This translates into CASSPFLDSDEQFF. The chain has TRBV18 and TRBJ2-1; D is perhaps TRBD1 (6 bases). The CDR3 extends over 14 amino acids. Germline V gene data show CDR1 as KGHSH and CDR2 as LQKENI. V was clipped by 3 bases and J by 8 bases, with 14 bases between them.